This T cell receptor (beta chain) originates from a study of tissue T cells after allogeneic stem cell transplantation. Study information: Pathologist review favored tissue samples showing histologically apparent lymphocytes. Overall study findings and caveats: The study did not identify alloreactive or antigen-specific tissue TCRs, and some clones might be persisting host cells.

Autopsy tissues included GI tract, liver, skin and lymphoid organs. Germline CDR1 is SEHNR and CDR2 is FQNEAQ (reference sequence). The CDR3 covers 16 residues. Trimming took 1 base from V and 4 from J; bases not matched to a gene: 7. Of note for this clone: The antigen is unknown.

TCRdb keeps only in-frame clones here, not all; method: immunoSEQ multiplex PCR. The data show roughly 3,700 clones, approximately 63% seen once. The chain combines TRBV7-9 with TRBJ1-2, with 9 bases fitting TRBD1. The specimen comprised tissue from the ileum, sampled at autopsy. The sequence derives from a male donor aged 60 or older with lung cancer. CDR3 DNA: TGTGCCAGCAGCTTAGACAGGGGGCGTCTTGGCTATGGCTACACCTTC. Translation: CASSLDRGRLGYGYTF.